Sequencing of this T cell receptor (beta chain) was carried out in a study of cytomegalovirus exposure and HLA in healthy donors. As for the study in general: Tens of millions of unique TCRs, all from HLA-typed donors, were included in an early release of the data.

PCR involved 60 Vbeta and 13 Jbeta primers. Sequenced by immunoSEQ multiplex PCR; TCRdb stores in-frame clones only, minus some. The sample gives about 140,000 clones, over 75% of which show up once; 8.8% is in the top ten. Overall study results and limits: A later analysis revealed that TCR association rates differed between HLA loci, peaking at DRB1 and bottoming out at HLA-C.

As concerns this clone: Its antigen is not known.

The specimen was PBMCs. The receptor comes from a woman aged 45-65 years in good health and CMV-seropositive.

CDR3 nucleotides: TGTGCCAGCAGCTTAGGGTTGACGGGGGAAAGTGGCTACACCTTC. Residues: CASSLGLTGESGYTF. V and J are TRBV7-2 and TRBJ1-2; D is perhaps TRBD1 (5 bases). Trimming took off 1 base at V and 7 bases at J, with 16 bases between the two ends. Per germline, CDR1 SGHTA and CDR2 FQGNSA. The CDR3 covers 15 residues. Full variable domain (missing parts from reference TRBV7-2 and TRBJ1-2): GAGVSQSPSNKVTEKGKDVELRCDPISGHTALYWYRQSLGQGLEFLIYFQGNSAPDKSGLPSDRFSAERTGGSVSTLTIQRTQQEDSAVYLCASSLGLTGESGYTFGSGTRLTVV.